The 4 T cell receptor beta chains below were found in one sample sequenced in a study of blood T cells in healthy people across ages. Then a second PCR, running roughly 7 to 11 cycles, was carried out with a sample-barcoded 5' primer and a J-beta primer mix. TCRdb recomputed calls from the 5' RACE reads with MiXCR, one row per CDR3 protein. The sample holds some 1.5 million distinct CDR3 sequences, 28% seen once. Material for sequencing was blood. These receptors all come from a young woman in good health.

To note about this clonotype: This may be a read error: a much more frequent sequence differs by one nucleotide. The J gene is TRBJ1-2, the V gene TRBV4-3, with D perhaps TRBD1 (5 bases). The CDR3 consists of 13 residues. Trimming took off 0 bases at V and 4 bases at J, with 6 bases between the two ends. The V gene's germline CDR1 is LGHNA and CDR2 YSLEER. CDR3 nucleotides: TGCGCCAGCAGCCAAGAGGGGACCTATGGCTACACCTTC. Translating gives CASSQEGTYGYTF.

Here the CDR3 reads CASSLGGWQNTEAFF. In DNA, the CDR3 is TGTGCCAGCAGCCTGGGTGGATGGCAGAACACTGAAGCTTTCTTT. The chain links TRBV14 to TRBJ1-1; D is uncertain. Germline CDR1 reads SGHDN; CDR2 reads FVKESK. The CDR3 runs to 15 residues. The germline V and J ends were trimmed by 4 bases and 1 base, with 13 bases remaining between them.

This clonotype was detected only a few times. The V and J genes are TRBV5-6 and TRBJ1-6; TRBD1 might be the D (6 bases). Germline V gives CDR1 SGHDT, CDR2 YYEEEE. The CDR3 is made up of 13 amino acids. V was cut by 4 bases and J by 8 bases, with 10 bases left in between. For the CDR3, the DNA is TGTGCCAGCAGCGTACAGGGCTATTCACCCCTCCACTTT. The encoded protein is CASSVQGYSPLHF.

This chain links TRBV10-3 with TRBJ2-2, with 8 bases identical to TRBD2. The CDR3 loop spans 17 amino acids. Germline-derived CDR1 and CDR2 are ENHRY and SYGVKD. V was clipped by 2 bases and J by 2 bases; unmatched bases: 7. Here the CDR3 reads CAISETQLAANTGELFF. For the CDR3, the DNA is TGTGCCATCAGTGAGACCCAACTAGCGGCAAACACCGGGGAGCTGTTTTTT.